This T cell receptor beta chain emerged from a study of blood T cell repertoires in COVID-19. The CDR3 extends over 16 amino acids. Per the germline V gene, CDR1 is SGHTS and CDR2 is YDEGEE. Deletions cut 6 bases from V and 4 bases from J, with 22 bases between. Generated by immunoSEQ multiplex PCR, the TCRdb table keeps only in-frame clones and is missing some. The sample holds 350,000 to 450,000 clones, 89% seen once. The receptor comes from a woman under 40 who had recovered from COVID-19. This rearrangement joins TRBV5-8 to TRBJ1-2; tentative D call: TRBD1 (6 bases). Sequencing was carried out using PBMCs or T cells enriched from blood (not recorded which). The CDR3 is CASIITGQPRIYGYTF. The CDR3 DNA follows: TGTGCCAGCATCATAACCGGACAGCCTCGAATCTATGGCTACACCTTC.